This entry concerns a single T cell receptor (beta chain). This sample was taken from a study of control samples from healthy donors and cancer patients. Germline V gene lookup returns CDR1 SEHNR and CDR2 FQNEAQ (reference sequence). The CDR3 is made up of 15 amino acids. V was trimmed by 5 bases and J by 2 bases, leaving 15 bases between them. Sequencing used immunoSEQ multiplex PCR; TCRdb keeps in-frame clones, though not all of them. The sample holds tens of thousands of clones; less than 90% are singletons and the top ten take over 3.5%. The sequence was collected from a woman between 50 and 59 years old in good health. The chain joins TRBV7-9 to TRBJ1-2, with TRBD1 as a possible D gene (5 bases). Sample: blood. The CDR3 coding sequence is TGTGCCAGCAGCAGAGGGACGGCTCGGAACTATGGCTACACCTTC. Residues: CASSRGTARNYGYTF.